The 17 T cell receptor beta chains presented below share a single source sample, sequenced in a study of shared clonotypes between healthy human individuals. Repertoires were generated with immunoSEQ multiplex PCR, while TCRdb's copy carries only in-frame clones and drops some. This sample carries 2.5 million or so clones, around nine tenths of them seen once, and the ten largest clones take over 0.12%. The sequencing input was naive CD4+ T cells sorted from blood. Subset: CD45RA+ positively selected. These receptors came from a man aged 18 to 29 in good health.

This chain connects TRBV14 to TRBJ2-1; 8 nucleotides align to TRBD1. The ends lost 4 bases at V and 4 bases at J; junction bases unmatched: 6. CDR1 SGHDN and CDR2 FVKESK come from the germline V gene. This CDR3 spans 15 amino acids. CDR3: CASSRTGGRYNEQFF. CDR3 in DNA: TGTGCCAGCAGCCGAACAGGGGGTCGGTACAATGAGCAGTTCTTC.

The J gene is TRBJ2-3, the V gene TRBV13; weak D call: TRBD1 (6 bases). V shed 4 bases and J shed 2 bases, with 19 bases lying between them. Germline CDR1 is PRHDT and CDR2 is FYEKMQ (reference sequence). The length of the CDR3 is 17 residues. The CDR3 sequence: CASSSETTGINTDTQYF. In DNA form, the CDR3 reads TGTGCCAGCAGCTCGGAAACGACAGGAATTAACACAGATACGCAGTATTTT.

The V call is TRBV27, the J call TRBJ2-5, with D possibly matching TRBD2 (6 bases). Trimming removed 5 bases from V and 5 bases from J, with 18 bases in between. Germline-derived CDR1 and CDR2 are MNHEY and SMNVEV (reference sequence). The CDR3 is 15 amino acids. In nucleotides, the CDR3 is TGTGCCAGCAGTAATCAACCGGTCCTAGCGGAGACCCAGTACTTC. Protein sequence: CASSNQPVLAETQYF.

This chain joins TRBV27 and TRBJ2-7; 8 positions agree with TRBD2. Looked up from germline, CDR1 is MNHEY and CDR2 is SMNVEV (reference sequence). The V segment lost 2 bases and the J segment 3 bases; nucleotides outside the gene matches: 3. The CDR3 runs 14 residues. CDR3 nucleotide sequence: TGTGCCAGCAGTTTAGAGCGGGGGTTCTACGAGCAGTACTTC. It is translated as CASSLERGFYEQYF.

The CDR3 here is CASRNLGDRDRGYEQYF. In DNA form, the CDR3 reads TGTGCCAGCCGGAACCTAGGCGACCGGGACAGGGGCTACGAGCAGTACTTC. The chain uses TRBV11-2 and TRBJ2-7; 10 bases are shared with TRBD1. In germline, CDR1 is SGHAT, CDR2 FQNNGV. V was pared by 8 bases and J by 3 bases, with 16 bases of the junction left unmatched. The CDR3 consists of 17 residues.

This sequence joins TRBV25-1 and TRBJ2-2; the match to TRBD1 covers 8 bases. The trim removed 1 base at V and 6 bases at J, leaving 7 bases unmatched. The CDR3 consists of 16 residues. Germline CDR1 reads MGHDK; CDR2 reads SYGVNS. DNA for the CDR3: TGTGCCAGCAGTGAATCCCGGACAGGGAGTGCCGGGGAGCTGTTTTTT. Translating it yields CASSESRTGSAGELFF. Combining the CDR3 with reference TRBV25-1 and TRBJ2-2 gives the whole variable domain EADIYQTPRYLVIGTGKKITLECSQTMGHDKMYWYQQDPGMELHLIHYSYGVNSTEKGDLSSESTVSRIRTEHFPLTLESARPSHTSQYLCASSESRTGSAGELFFGEGSRLTVL.

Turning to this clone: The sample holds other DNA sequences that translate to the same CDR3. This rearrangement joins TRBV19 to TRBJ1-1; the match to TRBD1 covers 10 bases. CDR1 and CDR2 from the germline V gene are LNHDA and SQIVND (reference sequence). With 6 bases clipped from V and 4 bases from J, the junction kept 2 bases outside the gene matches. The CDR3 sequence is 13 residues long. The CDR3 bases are TGTGCCAGTAGGGGGGACAGGGGCACTGAAGCTTTCTTT. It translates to CASRGDRGTEAFF.

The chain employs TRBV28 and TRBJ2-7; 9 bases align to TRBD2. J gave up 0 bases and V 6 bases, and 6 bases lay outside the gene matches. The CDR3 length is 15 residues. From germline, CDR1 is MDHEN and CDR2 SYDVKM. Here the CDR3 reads CASSLAGPSSYEQYF. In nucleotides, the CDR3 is TGTGCCAGCAGCCTAGCGGGGCCTAGCTCCTACGAGCAGTACTTC. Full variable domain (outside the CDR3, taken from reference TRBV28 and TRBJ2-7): DVKVTQSSRYLVKRTGEKVFLECVQDMDHENMFWYRQDPGLGLRLIYFSYDVKMKEKGDIPEGYSVSREKKERFSLILESASTNQTSMYLCASSLAGPSSYEQYFGPGTRLTVT.

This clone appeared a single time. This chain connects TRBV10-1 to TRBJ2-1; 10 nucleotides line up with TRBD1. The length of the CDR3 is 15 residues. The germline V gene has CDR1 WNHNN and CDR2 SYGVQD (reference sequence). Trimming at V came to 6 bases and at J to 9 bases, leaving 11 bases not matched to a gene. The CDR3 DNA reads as TGCGCCAGCAGGGGAAGGACAGGGGGTGACAGTGAGCAGTTCTTC. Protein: CASRGRTGGDSEQFF.

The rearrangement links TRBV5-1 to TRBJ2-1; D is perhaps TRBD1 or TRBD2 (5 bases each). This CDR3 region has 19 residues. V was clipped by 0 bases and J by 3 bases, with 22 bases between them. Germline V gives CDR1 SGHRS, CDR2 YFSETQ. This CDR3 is CASSLAGAAPGGSYNEQFF. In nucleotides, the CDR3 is TGCGCCAGCAGCTTGGCCGGGGCAGCCCCTGGTGGGAGCTACAATGAGCAGTTCTTC.

The CDR3 reads CASSYDNHIQYF. CDR3 DNA: TGTGCCAGCAGTTACGACAACCACATTCAGTACTTC. The V gene is TRBV6-5, the J gene TRBJ2-4; D gene uncertain. Germline assignment: CDR1 MNHEY and CDR2 SVGAGI. The CDR3 is 12 residues long. V lost 2 bases to trimming and J lost 8 bases, with 7 bases between them.

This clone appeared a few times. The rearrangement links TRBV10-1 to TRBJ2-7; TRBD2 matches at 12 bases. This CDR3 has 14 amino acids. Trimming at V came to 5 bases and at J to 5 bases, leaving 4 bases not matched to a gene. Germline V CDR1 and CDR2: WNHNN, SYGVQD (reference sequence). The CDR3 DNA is TGCGCCAGCAGTCGGACTAGCGGGACCCACGAGCAGTACTTC. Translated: CASSRTSGTHEQYF.

The CDR3 loop reads CAISESMAGRDEQYF. The CDR3 DNA follows: TGTGCCATCAGTGAGTCGATGGCGGGGAGGGACGAGCAGTACTTC. The chain has TRBV10-3 and TRBJ2-7; the match to TRBD2 covers 7 bases. With 0 bases clipped from V and 5 bases from J, the junction kept 7 bases outside the gene matches. Germline values: CDR1 ENHRY, CDR2 SYGVKD. This CDR3 has 15 residues.

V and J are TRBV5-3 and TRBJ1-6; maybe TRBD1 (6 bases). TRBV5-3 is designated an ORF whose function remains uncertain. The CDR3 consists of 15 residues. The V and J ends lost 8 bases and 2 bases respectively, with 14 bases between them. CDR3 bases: TGTGCCAGTCCGAAGGGGGGCCCCTATAATTCACCCCTCCACTTT. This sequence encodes CASPKGGPYNSPLHF.

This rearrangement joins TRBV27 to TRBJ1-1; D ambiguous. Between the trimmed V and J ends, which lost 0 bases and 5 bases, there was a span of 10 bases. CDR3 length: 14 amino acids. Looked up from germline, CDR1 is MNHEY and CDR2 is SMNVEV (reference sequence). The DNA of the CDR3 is TGTGCCAGCAGTTTATCAGCGGGGTATACTGAAGCTTTCTTT. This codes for CASSLSAGYTEAFF.

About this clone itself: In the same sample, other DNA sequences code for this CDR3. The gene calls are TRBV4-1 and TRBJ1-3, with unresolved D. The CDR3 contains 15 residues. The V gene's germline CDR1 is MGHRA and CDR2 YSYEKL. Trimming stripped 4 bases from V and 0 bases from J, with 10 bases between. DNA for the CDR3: TGCGCCAGCAGCCGAGACGGAGTCTCTGGAAACACCATATATTTT. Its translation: CASSRDGVSGNTIYF.

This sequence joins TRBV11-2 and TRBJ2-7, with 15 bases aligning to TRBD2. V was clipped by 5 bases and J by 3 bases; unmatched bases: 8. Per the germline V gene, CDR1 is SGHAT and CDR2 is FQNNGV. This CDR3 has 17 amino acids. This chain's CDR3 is CASSPQRGLAGGYEQYF. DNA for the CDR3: TGTGCCAGCAGCCCCCAACGGGGACTAGCGGGAGGCTACGAGCAGTACTTC.